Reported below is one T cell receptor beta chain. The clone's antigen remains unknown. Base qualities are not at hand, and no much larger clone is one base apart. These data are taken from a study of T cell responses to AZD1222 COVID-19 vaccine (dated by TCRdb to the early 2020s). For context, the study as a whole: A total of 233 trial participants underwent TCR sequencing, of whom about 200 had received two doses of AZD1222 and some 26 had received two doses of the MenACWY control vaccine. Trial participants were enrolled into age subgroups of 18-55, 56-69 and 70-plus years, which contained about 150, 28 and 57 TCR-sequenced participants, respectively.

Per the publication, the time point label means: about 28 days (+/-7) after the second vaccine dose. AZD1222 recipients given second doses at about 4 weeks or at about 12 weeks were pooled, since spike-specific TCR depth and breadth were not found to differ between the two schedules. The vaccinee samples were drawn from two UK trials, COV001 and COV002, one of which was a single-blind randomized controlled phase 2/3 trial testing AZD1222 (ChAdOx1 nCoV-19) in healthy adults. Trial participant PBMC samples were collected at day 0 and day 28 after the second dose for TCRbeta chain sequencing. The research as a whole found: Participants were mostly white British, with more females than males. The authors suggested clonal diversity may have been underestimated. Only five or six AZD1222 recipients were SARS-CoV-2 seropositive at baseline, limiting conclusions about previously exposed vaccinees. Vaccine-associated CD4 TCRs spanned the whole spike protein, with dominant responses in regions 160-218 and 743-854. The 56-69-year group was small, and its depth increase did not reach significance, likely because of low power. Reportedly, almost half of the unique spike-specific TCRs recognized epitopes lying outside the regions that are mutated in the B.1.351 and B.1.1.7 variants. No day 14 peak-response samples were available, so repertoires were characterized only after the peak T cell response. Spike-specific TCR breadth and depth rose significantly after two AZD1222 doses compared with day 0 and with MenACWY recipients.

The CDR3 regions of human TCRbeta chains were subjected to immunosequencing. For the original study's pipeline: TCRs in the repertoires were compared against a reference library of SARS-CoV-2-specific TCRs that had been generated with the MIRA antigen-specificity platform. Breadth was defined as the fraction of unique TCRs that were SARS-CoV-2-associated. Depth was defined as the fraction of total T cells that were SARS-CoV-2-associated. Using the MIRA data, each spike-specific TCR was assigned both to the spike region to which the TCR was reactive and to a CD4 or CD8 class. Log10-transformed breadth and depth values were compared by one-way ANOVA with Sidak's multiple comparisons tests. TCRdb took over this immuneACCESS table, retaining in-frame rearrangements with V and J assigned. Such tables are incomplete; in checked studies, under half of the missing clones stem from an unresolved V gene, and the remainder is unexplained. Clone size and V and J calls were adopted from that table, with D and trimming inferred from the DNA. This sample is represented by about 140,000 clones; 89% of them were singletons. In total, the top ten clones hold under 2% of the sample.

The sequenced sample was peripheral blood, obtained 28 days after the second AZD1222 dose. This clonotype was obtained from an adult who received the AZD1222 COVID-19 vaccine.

The CDR3 amino acid sequence is: CASSPSGGNTGELFF. The bases are TGTGCCAGTAGTCCTTCGGGCGGGAACACCGGGGAGCTGTTTTTT. The V and J genes are TRBV19 and TRBJ2-2; there is no confident call for the D gene. Spanning cysteine to phenylalanine, the CDR3 consists of 15 amino acids. Here the CDR3 DNA is all that survives: 45 bases in frame from base 1. Cut back by 5 bases and 1 base, the V and J ends lie 11 bases apart. CDR1 and CDR2 are drawn from the germline V gene (reference sequence): LNHDA, SQIVND. With the rest looked up from the reference TRBV19 and TRBJ2-2 genes rather than sequenced, the full variable domain is DGGITQSPKYLFRKEGQNVTLSCEQNLNHDAMYWYRQDPGQGLRLIYYSQIVNDFQKGDIAEGYSVSREKKESFPLTVTSAQKNPTAFYLCASSPSGGNTGELFFGEGSRLTVL.